These 31 T cell receptor beta chains were all obtained from the same sample, sequenced in a study of CD8+ T cells in alopecia areata (dated 2018 in TCRdb). The method was the immunoSEQ multiplex PCR assay. RNA was extracted from all samples and reverse transcribed into cDNA as template for TCR sequencing. TCRdb took over this immuneACCESS table, retaining in-frame rearrangements with V and J assigned. Such tables are incomplete; in checked studies, under half of the missing clones stem from an unresolved V gene, and the remainder is unexplained. The sample includes about 150,000 clones, with about 89% observed a single time. Jointly, the top ten make up approximately 16% of the sample. The time point label for this specimen denotes: baseline before oral tofacitinib. The source was CD8+ T cells sorted from blood, collected at week 0. The receptors here all came from a human donor with alopecia areata.

V is TRBV7-2 and J is TRBJ1-2; weak D call: TRBD1 (5 bases). Trimming took 4 bases from V and 3 from J, leaving 15 bases between them. Looked up from germline, CDR1 is SGHTA and CDR2 is FQGNSA. The CDR3 contains 15 residues. The CDR3 loop reads CASSSQRQGHYGYTF. The CDR3 region has the DNA TGTGCCAGCAGCTCTCAGAGGCAGGGTCACTATGGCTACACCTTC. The variable domain in full, with the rest retrieved from reference TRBV7-2 and TRBJ1-2, is GAGVSQSPSNKVTEKGKDVELRCDPISGHTALYWYRQSLGQGLEFLIYFQGNSAPDKSGLPSDRFSAERTGGSVSTLTIQRTQQEDSAVYLCASSSQRQGHYGYTFGSGTRLTVV.

This sequence joins TRBV9 and TRBJ1-5, with a weak D call TRBD1 (5 bases). Trimming shortened V by 0 bases and J by 1 base, and 8 bases separated the two germline ends. Germline V gene sequence: CDR1 SGDLS, CDR2 YYNGEE. The CDR3 length is 15 residues. The CDR3 region has the DNA TGTGCCAGCAGCGTAGAGGGGACGAGCAATCAGCCCCAGCATTTT. Its protein product is CASSVEGTSNQPQHF.

V gene TRBV4-1 combines with J gene TRBJ2-5; 9 positions match TRBD2. The CDR3 is 17 residues long. V lost 4 bases to trimming and J lost 1 base; unmatched junction nucleotides: 10. The germline gives CDR1 MGHRA, CDR2 YSYEKL. This chain's CDR3 is CASSPGGSGGSQETQYF. The CDR3 bases are TGCGCCAGCAGCCCGGGGGGTAGCGGGGGTTCCCAAGAGACCCAGTACTTC.

V and J are TRBV9 and TRBJ2-5; no reliable D call. This CDR3 is built from 13 residues. V was pared by 4 bases and J by 3 bases, with 10 bases between. Germline CDR1 is SGDLS and CDR2 is YYNGEE. CDR3 protein: CASSPPREETQYF. The CDR3 nucleotides read TGTGCCAGCAGCCCTCCCCGCGAAGAGACCCAGTACTTC.

The chain carries TRBV2 and TRBJ2-1, with 9 nucleotides matching TRBD1. In germline, CDR1 is SNHLY, CDR2 FYNNEI. V dropped 7 bases and J dropped 6; count of bases not matched to a gene: 7. The CDR3 consists of 14 residues. In nucleotides, the CDR3 is TGTGCCAGCAACAACCCGACAGGGGGCAATGAGCAGTTCTTC. It specifies CASNNPTGGNEQFF. Filled out from reference TRBV2 and TRBJ2-1, the complete variable domain reads EPEVTQTPSHQVTQMGQEVILRCVPISNHLYFYWYRQILGQKVEFLVSFYNNEISEKSEIFDDQFSVERPDGSNFTLKIRSTKLEDSAMYFCASNNPTGGNEQFFGPGTRLTVL.

CDR3 nucleotide sequence: TGTGCCAGCTCATATTCGGATACGCAGTATTTT. Translated: CASSYSDTQYF. This rearrangement joins TRBV11-1 to TRBJ2-3; no clear D gene. Germline CDR1 and CDR2: SGHAT and FQDESV (reference sequence). V was pared by 8 bases and J by 6 bases, with 9 bases between. This CDR3 is 11 amino acids long.

The rearrangement links TRBV7-9 to TRBJ2-1, with 9 bases lining up with TRBD2. This CDR3 contains 14 residues. Per the germline V gene, CDR1 is SEHNR and CDR2 is FQNEAQ (reference sequence). Trimming cost V 9 bases and J 5 bases; bases outside gene matches: 8. This chain's CDR3 is CASDSSGTNNEQFF. CDR3 coding DNA: TGTGCCAGTGATTCTAGCGGGACGAACAATGAGCAGTTCTTC.

The J gene is TRBJ2-5, the V gene TRBV2, with TRBD1 matching 8 bases. The end of the DNA fits TRBJ2-7 better, so the J call may be wrong. CDR3 size: 14 residues. The V gene's germline CDR1 is SNHLY and CDR2 FYNNEI. CDR3 sequence reads: CASGTLTGAYEQYF. The CDR3, as DNA: TGTGCCAGCGGCACCTTGACAGGGGCCTACGAGCAGTACTTC.

The V and J genes are TRBV11-3 and TRBJ2-7; no clear D. Germline V lookup: CDR1 SGHNT, CDR2 YENEEA. V was cut by 1 base and J by 7 bases, with 11 bases left in between. The CDR3 length is 13 residues. As DNA, the CDR3 is TGTGCCAGCAGCTTAGGAACGTCGGGTGAGCAGTACTTC. Its translation: CASSLGTSGEQYF.

This clone was detected a few times. CDR3 nucleotide sequence: TGTGCCAGCAGTCTCTTAGCGGGGGGTATATCCTACGAGCAGTACTTC. This codes for CASSLLAGGISYEQYF. The J gene is TRBJ2-7, the V gene TRBV27; 10 nucleotides agree with TRBD2. The CDR3 totals 16 residues. From germline, CDR1 is MNHEY and CDR2 SMNVEV (reference sequence). V dropped 5 bases and J dropped 1; count of bases not matched to a gene: 8.

The chain employs TRBV6-1 and TRBJ2-7, with TRBD2 matching 8 bases. J gave up 2 bases and V 8 bases, and 5 bases lay outside the gene matches. Germline assignment: CDR1 MNHNS and CDR2 SASEGT. This CDR3 is built from 13 residues. The CDR3 nucleotides are TGTGCCAGCCCGGGGGGGGAAGCCTACGAGCAGTACTTC. It yields the protein CASPGGEAYEQYF.

The rearrangement links TRBV27 to TRBJ2-1, with D possibly TRBD1 on 5 matching bases. Germline CDR1 MNHEY, CDR2 SMNVEV (reference sequence). V was trimmed by 2 bases and J by 4 bases, leaving 6 bases between them. The CDR3 consists of 13 residues. CDR3 residues: CASSLGAYNEQFF. As DNA, the CDR3 is TGTGCCAGCAGTTTAGGGGCATACAATGAGCAGTTCTTC.

The chain employs TRBV15 and TRBJ2-3, with D maybe TRBD1 (6 bases). With 5 bases removed from V and 1 base from J, the gap between germline ends came to 16 bases. Per the germline V gene, CDR1 is LNHNV and CDR2 is YYDKDF (reference sequence). This CDR3 is built from 16 residues. The CDR3 DNA reads as TGTGCCACCAGCCGGCTACGAACAGGGCGCACAGATACGCAGTATTTT. Translated: CATSRLRTGRTDTQYF.

This chain joins TRBV7-6 and TRBJ1-1, with D possibly being TRBD1 (5 bases). V was pared by 1 base and J by 4 bases, with 13 bases between. The CDR3 has 15 residues. The germline V gene has CDR1 SGHVS and CDR2 FNYEAQ. The CDR3 coding sequence is TGTGCCAGCAGCTTAGGGCAGGGCGCGACCACTGAAGCTTTCTTT. The encoded protein is CASSLGQGATTEAFF.

As concerns this clone: A read error is likely, as this CDR3 ends without the conserved phenylalanine or tryptophan. The limits of the CDR3 on the DNA are not certain, so only TCRdb's listed CDR3 is given. V and J are TRBV21-1 and TRBJ2-7; the D call of TRBD2 is as the table states it, not checked on the DNA. TRBV21-1 is tagged as a pseudogene. The CDR3 spans 15 residues, counting both ends. CDR3 loop: CASTPPSAGREPNLG.

For the CDR3, the DNA is TGTGCCAGCAGCCGGAACAGGGGCGAGCAGTACTTC. It codes for CASSRNRGEQYF. V usage is TRBV7-9 and J usage is TRBJ2-7; TRBD1 aligns across 7 bases. Germline CDR1 SEHNR, CDR2 FQNEAQ (reference sequence). This CDR3 spans 12 amino acids. The J segment lost 6 bases and the V segment lost 5 bases, leaving 4 bases of the junction unmatched.

This clone was detected a few times. The chain couples TRBV7-3 to TRBJ2-1; TRBD2 aligns across 10 bases. The CDR3 spans 16 residues. J gave up 8 bases and V 2 bases, and 9 bases lay outside the gene matches. Looked up from germline, CDR1 is SGHTA and CDR2 is FQGTGA. The CDR3 sequence is CASSLSGLAEPYEQFF. CDR3 DNA: TGTGCCAGCAGCTTATCCGGACTAGCGGAACCTTATGAGCAGTTCTTC. Full variable domain (outside the CDR3, taken from reference TRBV7-3 and TRBJ2-1): GAGVSQTPSNKVTEKGKYVELRCDPISGHTALYWYRQSLGQGPEFLIYFQGTGAADDSGLPNDRFFAVRPEGSVSTLKIQRTERGDSAVYLCASSLSGLAEPYEQFFGPGTRLTVL.

The chain combines TRBV9 with TRBJ2-1; D perhaps matches TRBD2 (5 bases). The V gene's germline CDR1 is SGDLS and CDR2 YYNGEE. CDR3 length equals 12 residues. Trimming removed 0 bases from V and 14 bases from J, with 12 bases in between. The CDR3 spells CASSVEGGNEFF. In nucleotides, the CDR3 is TGTGCCAGCAGCGTAGAAGGAGGTAATGAGTTCTTC.

This sequence joins TRBV5-6 and TRBJ2-1; D is unresolved. This CDR3 has 12 amino acids. Germline V gene sequence: CDR1 SGHDT, CDR2 YYEEEE. V was cut by 1 base and J by 8 bases, with 7 bases left in between. The CDR3 region is CASSLSGDEQFF. Written as DNA, the CDR3 is TGTGCCAGCAGCTTGTCTGGGGATGAGCAGTTCTTC.

V and J are TRBV13 and TRBJ2-7; D might be TRBD2 (6 bases). Between the trimmed V and J ends, which lost 5 bases and 0 bases, there was a span of 11 bases. CDR3 length: 14 residues. The V gene's germline CDR1 is PRHDT and CDR2 FYEKMQ (reference sequence). CDR3 in amino acids: CASSVEAGSYEQYF. The CDR3, as DNA: TGTGCCAGCAGCGTAGAAGCGGGCTCCTACGAGCAGTACTTC.

This chain joins TRBV5-1 and TRBJ2-7; D tentatively reads TRBD1 or TRBD2 (5 bases each). The germline V gene has CDR1 SGHRS and CDR2 YFSETQ. Trimming shortened V by 0 bases and J by 5 bases, and 15 bases separated the two germline ends. This CDR3 spans 15 amino acids. CDR3 nucleotide sequence: TGCGCCAGCAGCTTGGTGATGGGGGAGTTGGACGAGCAGTACTTC. Protein: CASSLVMGELDEQYF. Full variable domain (missing parts from reference TRBV5-1 and TRBJ2-7): KAGVTQTPRYLIKTRGQQVTLSCSPISGHRSVSWYQQTPGQGLQFLFEYFSETQRNKGNFPGRFSGRQFSNSRSEMNVSTLELGDSALYLCASSLVMGELDEQYFGPGTRLTVT.

This chain connects TRBV5-4 to TRBJ1-1; D is unclear. The germline V gene encodes CDR1 SGHNT and CDR2 YYREEE (reference sequence). The ends were cut back, 0 bases at V and 3 bases at J, with 3 bases in the middle. The CDR3 has 12 amino acids. The CDR3 DNA follows: TGTGCCAGCAGCTTGGACGACACTGAAGCTTTCTTT. This sequence encodes CASSLDDTEAFF.

This sequence joins TRBV29-1 and TRBJ2-7; weak D call: TRBD1 (5 bases). V gave up 4 bases and J gave up 2 bases, with 9 bases separating them. Germline loops: CDR1 SQVTM, CDR2 ANQGSEA. This CDR3 is built from 12 residues. CDR3 in amino acids: CSVVRDPYEQYF. The DNA of the CDR3 is TGCAGCGTTGTCAGGGATCCCTACGAGCAGTACTTC.

The rearrangement links TRBV7-8 to TRBJ2-1; 8 positions agree with TRBD2. Germline-derived CDR1 and CDR2 are SGHVS and FQNEAQ. V lost 1 base to trimming and J lost 5 bases; unmatched junction nucleotides: 10. The CDR3 loop spans 17 amino acids. The CDR3 DNA reads TGTGCCAGCAGCTTAGGCCCCCTCGCGGGAGGTCACAATGAGCAGTTCTTC. Translating it yields CASSLGPLAGGHNEQFF.

The chain couples TRBV4-1 to TRBJ2-3; 9 bases fit TRBD2. Germline lookup yields CDR1 MGHRA and CDR2 YSYEKL. The V gene end was trimmed by 2 bases and the J gene end by 3 bases; junction bases not matched to a gene: 3. This CDR3 has 15 amino acids. The CDR3, as DNA: TGCGCCAGCAGCCAACGCGGGAGGGGAACAGATACGCAGTATTTT. Translated, it gives CASSQRGRGTDTQYF.

The chain joins TRBV4-1 to TRBJ2-7, with a possible D match to TRBD1 (5 bases). The germline V gene encodes CDR1 MGHRA and CDR2 YSYEKL. V shed 0 bases and J shed 2 bases, with 8 bases lying between them. This CDR3 has 14 residues. CDR3 residues: CASSQEPGTYEQYF. The CDR3 DNA reads as TGCGCCAGCAGCCAAGAACCAGGGACCTACGAGCAGTACTTC.

V gene TRBV9 combines with J gene TRBJ2-7; 7 nucleotides align to TRBD2. Germline CDR1 SGDLS, CDR2 YYNGEE. V dropped 3 bases and J dropped 6; count of bases not matched to a gene: 3. The CDR3 consists of 12 residues. CDR3 loop: CASSGAGVEQYF. CDR3 DNA sequence: TGTGCCAGCAGCGGGGCGGGGGTCGAGCAGTACTTC. The whole variable domain, remainder taken from reference TRBV9 and TRBJ2-7, is DSGVTQTPKHLITATGQRVTLRCSPRSGDLSVYWYQQSLDQGLQFLIQYYNGEERAKGNILERFSAQQFPDLHSELNLSSLELGDSALYFCASSGAGVEQYFGPGTRLTVT.

The CDR3 region is CASSNPGRGYNEQFF. CDR3 DNA: TGTGCCAGCAGCAACCCGGGACGAGGCTACAATGAGCAGTTCTTC. This chain connects TRBV5-6 to TRBJ2-1; D could derive from TRBD1 or TRBD2 (5 bases each). V shed 4 bases and J shed 3 bases, with 14 bases lying between them. This CDR3 comprises 15 residues. Germline CDR1 reads SGHDT; CDR2 reads YYEEEE.

V and J are TRBV6-5 and TRBJ1-1, with 7 bases that match TRBD1. Germline loops: CDR1 MNHEY, CDR2 SVGAGI. Trimming at V came to 4 bases and at J to 8 bases, leaving 7 bases not matched to a gene. This CDR3 spans 13 amino acids. CDR3 region: CASSLGQPYEAFF. The CDR3 region has the DNA TGTGCCAGCAGTTTGGGACAGCCATACGAAGCTTTCTTT.

Worth noting for this clone: The same CDR3 arises from other DNA sequences in this sample as well. The J gene is TRBJ1-3, the V gene TRBV9; D remains ambiguous. The CDR3 has 13 residues. Germline loops: CDR1 SGDLS, CDR2 YYNGEE. Trimming removed 0 bases at V and 4 bases at J, with 5 bases between. The chain's CDR3 is CASSVGSGNTIYF. The CDR3 DNA reads as TGTGCCAGCAGCGTAGGATCGGGAAACACCATATATTTT.

The chain combines TRBV4-1 with TRBJ2-7; TRBD1 aligns across 8 bases. In germline, CDR1 is MGHRA, CDR2 YSYEKL. The CDR3 is made up of 15 amino acids. V trimming: 1 base; J trimming: 1 base; junction bases outside the gene matches: 3. CDR3 sequence reads: CASSQAGTGSYEQYF. The DNA for the CDR3 is TGCGCCAGCAGCCAAGCCGGGACAGGTTCCTACGAGCAGTACTTC.